The 10 T cell receptor beta chains in this list originate from one sample, sequenced in a study of T cell repertoires in aging, cancer and after chemotherapy. Peripheral blood genomic DNA, not sorted cells or RNA, was the template. Multiplex touch-down PCR with TRB-A/B primers amplified rearranged V-D-J TRB sequences. TCRdb re-analysed the multiplex PCR reads in MiXCR, keeping a single row per CDR3 protein. The top ten hold roughly 7.4% of the sample, which has around 6,200 distinct CDR3 sequences, 25% to 35% seen once. Sequenced input: blood. The receptors stem from a human donor with a blood cancer.

By share of the sample, this clonotype is medium-sized. V gene TRBV5-6 combines with J gene TRBJ2-1; TRBD1 matches at 7 bases. V lost 4 bases to trimming and J lost 5 bases; unmatched junction nucleotides: 6. The CDR3 spans 14 residues. Germline CDR1 reads SGHDT; CDR2 reads YYEEEE. CDR3 amino acids: CASSPFDRDNEQFF. In nucleotides, the CDR3 is TGTGCCAGCAGCCCTTTCGACAGGGACAATGAGCAGTTCTTC.

This clonotype appeared a few times. This rearrangement joins TRBV5-4 to TRBJ2-7, with TRBD2 identical over 10 bases. From germline, CDR1 is SGHNT and CDR2 YYREEE (reference sequence). This CDR3 is built from 17 residues. V dropped 1 base and J dropped 4; count of bases not matched to a gene: 11. The CDR3 nucleotides are TGTGCCAGCAGCTTGTTAACCAATCGTAGCGGGAGGTACGAGCAGTACTTC. Amino acid sequence: CASSLLTNRSGRYEQYF. The full variable domain, with the rest looked up from reference TRBV5-4 and TRBJ2-7, is ETGVTQSPTHLIKTRGQQVTLRCSSQSGHNTVSWYQQALGQGPQFIFQYYREEENGRGNFPPRFSGLQFPNYSSELNVNALELDDSALYLCASSLLTNRSGRYEQYFGPGTRLTVT.

The J gene is TRBJ2-3, the V gene TRBV5-1; no reliable D call. The CDR3 spans 16 residues. Germline CDR1 is SGHRS and CDR2 is YFSETQ. Trimming stripped 4 bases from V and 0 bases from J, with 15 bases between. CDR3 nucleotides: TGCGCCAGCAGCCCGCAGCCACCCGGCAGCACAGATACGCAGTATTTT. Translating it yields CASSPQPPGSTDTQYF.

The chain has TRBV4-3 and TRBJ1-5; D gene unclear. The CDR3 contains 15 residues. Between the trimmed V and J ends, which lost 4 bases and 2 bases, there was a span of 12 bases. CDR1 and CDR2 from the germline V gene are LGHNA and YSLEER. The CDR3 nucleotides are TGCGCCAGCAGCCTAAATAGTGGGGGCAATCAGCCCCAGCATTTT. The encoded protein is CASSLNSGGNQPQHF.

This clonotype counts as medium-sized. This sequence joins TRBV13 and TRBJ1-3, with 11 nucleotides matching TRBD1. With 5 bases clipped from V and 2 bases from J, the junction kept 2 bases outside the gene matches. This CDR3 contains 15 residues. From germline, CDR1 is PRHDT and CDR2 FYEKMQ (reference sequence). In nucleotides, the CDR3 is TGTGCCAGCAGCGCGGACAGGGGGCCTGGAAACACCATATATTTT. Encoded protein: CASSADRGPGNTIYF.

This clonotype ranks as large. The chain combines TRBV7-6 with TRBJ2-7; D might be TRBD1 or TRBD2, each matching 5 bases. V was shortened by 5 bases and J by 1 base, with 12 bases between the two germline ends. The length of the CDR3 is 14 residues. Germline V CDR1 and CDR2: SGHVS, FNYEAQ. This chain's CDR3 is CASSERGASYEQYF. CDR3 bases: TGTGCCAGCAGCGAGAGGGGTGCGTCCTACGAGCAGTACTTC.

By frequency in the sample, this clonotype is medium-sized. The chain has TRBV27 and TRBJ2-5; D unclear. V was clipped by 5 bases and J by 0 bases, with 13 bases between them. There are 15 residues in the CDR3. Germline V gene sequence: CDR1 MNHEY, CDR2 SMNVEV (reference sequence). CDR3 in amino acids: CASSPSPTYQETQYF. CDR3 nucleotide sequence: TGTGCCAGCAGTCCGAGCCCGACGTACCAAGAGACCCAGTACTTC.

This clonotype is medium-sized. The chain uses TRBV18 and TRBJ2-5; D not resolved. The V gene's germline CDR1 is KGHSH and CDR2 LQKENI. Trimming pared 0 bases from V and 5 bases from J, leaving 19 bases between. This CDR3 is 17 amino acids long. CDR3 region: CASSPPVTDPGWETQYF. In nucleotides, the CDR3 is TGTGCCAGCTCACCACCGGTTACGGATCCGGGCTGGGAGACCCAGTACTTC. Together with reference TRBV18 and TRBJ2-5, the CDR3 gives the full variable domain: NAGVMQNPRHLVRRRGQEARLRCSPMKGHSHVYWYRQLPEEGLKFMVYLQKENIIDESGMPKERFSAEFPKEGPSILRIQQVVRGDSAAYFCASSPPVTDPGWETQYFGPGTRLLVL.

Sample share makes this clonotype medium-sized. The chain is built from TRBV19 and TRBJ2-6, with D possibly matching TRBD2 (6 bases). V lost 7 bases and J lost 1, with 14 bases in between. This CDR3 region has 16 residues. Germline assignment: CDR1 LNHDA and CDR2 SQIVND (reference sequence). In DNA form, the CDR3 reads TGTGCCAGTAAGGGAGGCTGGGGATCTGGGGCCAACGTCCTGACTTTC. Amino acid sequence: CASKGGWGSGANVLTF.

This chain uses TRBV7-9 with TRBJ2-2; the D is unclear. The CDR3 consists of 17 residues. The germline V gene encodes CDR1 SEHNR and CDR2 FQNEAQ (reference sequence). Trimming stripped 1 base from V and 3 bases from J, with 15 bases between. CDR3 bases: TGTGCCAGCAGCTTAGGGGTATCCAATACCTACACCGGGGAGCTGTTTTTT. Protein: CASSLGVSNTYTGELFF.